The T cell receptor beta chain described here comes from a study of OX40 agonist ivuxolimab in advanced cancers. On the study more broadly: Ivuxolimab, an agonistic anti-OX40 (CD134) antibody, was given to patients. Every 2 weeks, patients received ivuxolimab intravenously, dosed at 0.01 to 10 mg/kg.

Profiling relied on immunoSEQ multiplex PCR, and the TCRdb table lists in-frame clones only, not all of them. The repertoire holds about 43,000 clones, with approximately 84% as singletons. Germline CDR1 and CDR2: KGHSH and LQKENI. The germline V and J ends were trimmed by 3 bases and 4 bases, with 9 bases remaining between them. This CDR3 spans 13 amino acids. This clone was picked up a small number of times. Antigen: not known. Overall study findings and caveats: On average, CD8+ T cells showed a greater number of expanded clones than CD4+. Among the least clonally expanded were partial responders at 0.1-3.0 mg/kg.

Specimen: CD4+ or CD8+ T cells sorted from blood, collected in a trial of the OX40 agonist ivuxolimab. The chain links TRBV18 to TRBJ1-2, with D unresolved. The TCR originated in an adult with an advanced solid tumor such as melanoma, head and neck, liver or kidney cancer. The CDR3 bases are TGTGCCAGCTCACCCCCGGGAACCTATGGCTACACCTTC. This codes for CASSPPGTYGYTF.